The 19 T cell receptor beta chains reported below all come from one sample, sequenced in a study of blood T cell repertoires in COVID-19. The table came from immunoSEQ multiplex PCR; TCRdb's copy has only in-frame clones and leaves some out. The repertoire consists of under 200,000 clones, with approximately 80% occurring once and the leading ten covering 10% to 15%. The sample consisted of PBMCs or T cells enriched from blood (not recorded which). These receptors were obtained from a woman aged 55 to 70 who had recovered from COVID-19.

The chain is built from TRBV6-1 and TRBJ1-1; maybe TRBD1 (6 bases). The V end was cut by 3 bases, the J end by 11 bases, with 16 bases between. Germline loops: CDR1 MNHNS, CDR2 SASEGT. The CDR3 loop spans 13 amino acids. In DNA, the CDR3 is TGTGCCAGCAGTGAGGGGGTCACAGGGAAGGCTTTCTTT. The encoded protein is CASSEGVTGKAFF.

J is TRBJ1-2 and V is TRBV10-3; 7 bases line up with TRBD1. This CDR3 has 14 amino acids. The V and J ends lost 0 bases and 7 bases, in that order; junction bases with no gene match: 5. The germline V gene encodes CDR1 ENHRY and CDR2 SYGVKD. The CDR3 here is CAISESDRAVGYTF. CDR3 sequence (DNA): TGTGCCATCAGTGAGTCCGACAGGGCAGTTGGCTACACCTTC.

The genes are TRBV7-9 and TRBJ1-6, with a possible D match to TRBD1 (5 bases). Germline-derived CDR1 and CDR2 are SEHNR and FQNEAQ (reference sequence). The CDR3 is 14 residues long. Trimming left V 2 bases short and J 6 bases short, with 8 bases between. The CDR3: CASSLYGGNSPLHF. The DNA for the CDR3 is TGTGCCAGCAGCTTATACGGGGGTAATTCACCCCTCCACTTT. Variable domain in full (rest from reference TRBV7-9 and TRBJ1-6): DTGVSQNPRHKITKRGQNVTFRCDPISEHNRLYWYRQTLGQGPEFLTYFQNEAQLEKSRLLSDRFSAERPKGSFSTLEIQRTEQGDSAMYLCASSLYGGNSPLHFGNGTRLTVT.

The chain links TRBV12-5 to TRBJ2-5, with TRBD1 identical over 8 bases. The CDR3 has 14 residues. The V gene's germline CDR1 is LGHNT and CDR2 FRNRAP. The J segment lost 2 bases and the V segment lost 5 bases, leaving 4 bases of the junction unmatched. The CDR3 coding sequence is TGTGCTAGTGGTCCAAGGACAGGGCAAGAGACCCAGTACTTC. This gives the protein CASGPRTGQETQYF.

The chain recombines TRBV10-3 with TRBJ2-7, with 11 positions matching TRBD2. This CDR3 is built from 15 residues. After removal of 7 bases from V and 5 bases from J, the junction contained 10 bases not matched to a gene. Germline CDR1 ENHRY, CDR2 SYGVKD. CDR3 sequence: CAIKSSGGRANEQYF. The CDR3 region has the DNA TGTGCCATCAAATCTAGCGGGGGGAGAGCCAACGAGCAGTACTTC.

This sequence joins TRBV20-1 and TRBJ2-1; 7 bases are a match to TRBD1. This CDR3 spans 14 amino acids. Germline CDR1 and CDR2: DFQATT and SNEGSKA (reference sequence). Trimming took 3 bases from V and 6 from J; bases not matched to a gene: 8. This CDR3 is CSASSATGPNEQFF. In DNA, the CDR3 is TGCAGTGCTAGTAGCGCGACAGGGCCCAATGAGCAGTTCTTC.

This rearrangement joins TRBV11-3 to TRBJ2-1; D may be TRBD1 (6 bases). The V end lost 3 bases, the J end lost 2 bases, and 8 bases lay between the germline ends. In germline, CDR1 is SGHNT, CDR2 YENEEA. The CDR3 loop spans 14 amino acids. The CDR3 DNA is TGTGCCAGCAGCTTTGGGGGCGCCTACAATGAGCAGTTCTTC. Translating gives CASSFGGAYNEQFF.

This rearrangement joins TRBV7-9 to TRBJ1-2, with D perhaps TRBD1 (6 bases). With 0 bases removed from V and 7 bases from J, the gap between germline ends came to 9 bases. This CDR3 has 13 residues. CDR1 and CDR2 from the germline V gene are SEHNR and FQNEAQ (reference sequence). CDR3 amino acids: CASSLAGRGGYTF. DNA for the CDR3: TGTGCCAGCAGCTTAGCGGGCAGGGGTGGCTACACCTTC. Full variable domain (missing parts from reference TRBV7-9 and TRBJ1-2): DTGVSQNPRHKITKRGQNVTFRCDPISEHNRLYWYRQTLGQGPEFLTYFQNEAQLEKSRLLSDRFSAERPKGSFSTLEIQRTEQGDSAMYLCASSLAGRGGYTFGSGTRLTVV.

This chain connects TRBV7-9 to TRBJ2-1, with 7 bases matching TRBD2. The CDR3 extends over 14 amino acids. CDR1 SEHNR and CDR2 FQNEAQ come from the germline V gene (reference sequence). The trim removed 1 base at V and 9 bases at J, leaving 6 bases unmatched. In nucleotides, the CDR3 is TGTGCCAGCAGCTTAGGAGAGCGGGGCATTGAGCAGTTCTTC. Encoded protein: CASSLGERGIEQFF.

The chain has TRBV11-2 and TRBJ1-2; D remains unclear. The germline CDR1 and CDR2 sequences are SGHAT and FQNNGV. V was cut by 0 bases and J by 0 bases, with 8 bases left in between. This CDR3 contains 15 residues. In DNA, the CDR3 is TGTGCCAGCAGCTTAGATCGGGTATCTAACTATGGCTACACCTTC. It encodes CASSLDRVSNYGYTF.

This clone occurred a few times. The chain joins TRBV24-1 to TRBJ1-2; a weak D match, TRBD1 (5 bases). The ends were cut back, 3 bases at V and 6 bases at J, with 13 bases in the middle. Germline V lookup: CDR1 KGHDR, CDR2 SFDVKD. The CDR3 spans 14 residues. For the CDR3, the DNA is TGTGCCACCAGTGATGGGAGGGGTCCGGATGGCTACACCTTC. It codes for CATSDGRGPDGYTF.

The chain links TRBV6-6 to TRBJ1-1; D is unresolved. Germline V gives CDR1 MNHNY, CDR2 SVGAGI (reference sequence). The CDR3 consists of 12 residues. The V gene lost 4 bases and the J gene lost 5 bases, with 8 bases spanning the gap. CDR3 DNA sequence: TGTGCCAGCAGTTTAAGCGGGACTGAAGCTTTCTTT. Translating it yields CASSLSGTEAFF.

The CDR3 loop reads CASSYSRGFEAFF. The CDR3 bases are TGTGCCAGCAGTTACTCCAGGGGCTTTGAAGCTTTCTTT. This sequence joins TRBV6-5 and TRBJ1-1; the D gene is possibly TRBD1 (6 bases). Germline-derived CDR1 and CDR2 are MNHEY and SVGAGI. The CDR3 contains 13 residues. The V end was cut by 0 bases, the J end by 7 bases, with 9 bases between.

The chain joins TRBV10-3 to TRBJ2-1; TRBD1 agrees at 7 bases. V shed 3 bases, J shed 0 bases, and the junction held 2 bases outside the gene matches. Per germline, CDR1 ENHRY and CDR2 SYGVKD. This CDR3 has 15 amino acids. The CDR3 sequence is CAISDGDSSYNEQFF. Written as DNA, the CDR3 is TGTGCCATCAGTGACGGGGACAGCTCCTACAATGAGCAGTTCTTC.

The chain links TRBV7-8 to TRBJ1-3; D is unresolved. The CDR3 is 16 amino acids. Between the trimmed V and J ends, which lost 4 bases and 0 bases, there was a span of 13 bases. Germline CDR1 reads SGHVS; CDR2 reads FQNEAQ. The CDR3 sequence is CASSSRRGISGNTIYF. CDR3 sequence (DNA): TGTGCCAGCAGCTCCCGACGGGGAATCTCTGGAAACACCATATATTTT. The full variable domain, in which reference TRBV7-8 and TRBJ1-3 provide the parts outside the CDR3, is GAGVSQSPRYKVAKRGQDVALRCDPISGHVSLFWYQQALGQGPEFLTYFQNEAQLDKSGLPSDRFFAERPEGSVSTLKIQRTQQEDSAVYLCASSSRRGISGNTIYFGEGSWLTVV.

This clone occurred a few times. The chain carries TRBV7-2 and TRBJ2-7; 13 positions match TRBD2. V lost 2 bases to trimming and J lost 3 bases; unmatched junction nucleotides: 13. The CDR3 extends over 19 amino acids. The germline V gene has CDR1 SGHTA and CDR2 FQGNSA. CDR3 sequence (DNA): TGTGCCAGCAGCTTAAAAACCCCCTCACTAGCGGGAGGGTTCTACGAGCAGTACTTC. Encoded protein: CASSLKTPSLAGGFYEQYF.

This chain links TRBV5-1 with TRBJ1-1; possible D gene TRBD1, 5 bases. The CDR3 loop spans 14 amino acids. Germline lookup yields CDR1 SGHRS and CDR2 YFSETQ. V was clipped by 1 base and J by 4 bases, with 11 bases between them. CDR3 loop: CASSLSGGSTEAFF. The CDR3 bases are TGCGCCAGCAGCTTGTCCGGGGGAAGCACTGAAGCTTTCTTT. The variable domain in full, completed from reference TRBV5-1 and TRBJ1-1, reads KAGVTQTPRYLIKTRGQQVTLSCSPISGHRSVSWYQQTPGQGLQFLFEYFSETQRNKGNFPGRFSGRQFSNSRSEMNVSTLELGDSALYLCASSLSGGSTEAFFGQGTRLTVV.

This clone appeared a few times. V gene TRBV28 combines with J gene TRBJ1-5; 9 bases are shared with TRBD1. V lost 5 bases, J lost 7 bases, and 6 bases stayed unmatched. Germline CDR1 MDHEN, CDR2 SYDVKM. This CDR3 comprises 14 residues. The DNA of the CDR3 is TGTGCCAGCAGTGGGACAGGGTTTCGGCAGCCCCAGCATTTT. As protein: CASSGTGFRQPQHF. The full variable domain, with the rest looked up from reference TRBV28 and TRBJ1-5, is DVKVTQSSRYLVKRTGEKVFLECVQDMDHENMFWYRQDPGLGLRLIYFSYDVKMKEKGDIPEGYSVSREKKERFSLILESASTNQTSMYLCASSGTGFRQPQHFGDGTRLSIL.

This clone was seen once. The chain is built from TRBV3-1 (or the pseudogene TRBV3-2) and TRBJ1-4, with 9 nucleotides matching TRBD1. The V segment lost 4 bases and the J segment 5 bases; nucleotides outside the gene matches: 8. Germline CDR1 and CDR2: LGHDT and YNNKEL (reference sequence). There are 16 residues in the CDR3. The CDR3 loop reads CASSPSGTGGNEKLFF. The DNA of the CDR3 is TGTGCCAGCAGCCCAAGCGGTACAGGGGGCAATGAAAAACTGTTTTTT.